A selection of T cell receptor beta chains follows, all from one sample in a study of T cell responses to AZD1222 COVID-19 vaccine. Only in-frame clones appear in the TCRdb table, and some are missing; sequencing was by immunoSEQ multiplex PCR. The profile shows 140,000 to 150,000 clones, around 88% of them singletons. The source material was peripheral blood, sampled on day 0 of AZD1222 vaccination. Receptors originate from an adult in good health. CDR3s include the opening cysteine and the closing phenylalanine or tryptophan. A D gene is named only where the DNA matches it firmly. Where a row states a size, it is once, few, many or the class of an expanded clone; other rows omit it.

CDR3aa | CDR3nt | j_gene | v_gene | d_gene | abundance
CASSVGLGEQYF | TGTGCCAGCAGTGTGGGCCTGGGAGAGCAGTACTTC | TRBJ2-7 | TRBV6-2/TRBV6-3 | . | .
CASSLKGTGGGSQYF | TGTGCCAGCAGCTTAAAGGGGACGGGGGGTGGTTCCCAGTACTTC | TRBJ2-5 | TRBV7-2 | TRBD2 | .
CASSPPTVSYEQYF | TGTGCCAGCAGCCCTCCGACGGTCTCCTACGAGCAGTACTTC | TRBJ2-7 | TRBV7-9 | . | .
CSVGGLREKLFF | TGCAGCGTTGGGGGATTAAGGGAAAAACTGTTTTTT | TRBJ1-4 | TRBV29-1 | . | .
CASSLGPSWNTEAFF | TGTGCCAGCAGCTTGGGTCCCTCCTGGAACACTGAAGCTTTCTTT | TRBJ1-1 | TRBV5-5 | . | once
CASHRETYEQYF | TGTGCCAGCCACAGGGAAACCTACGAGCAGTACTTC | TRBJ2-7 | TRBV6-6 | . | .
CASTRQGTEAFF | TGTGCCAGCACCCGACAGGGAACTGAAGCTTTCTTT | TRBJ1-1 | TRBV7-8 | TRBD1 | once
CASTRRAGGKLFF | TGTGCCAGCACTCGCCGGGCGGGGGGAAAACTGTTTTTT | TRBJ1-4 | TRBV28 | . | .
CASSSVPARRNTEAFF | TGTGCCAGCAGCTCCGTCCCCGCCAGAAGGAACACTGAAGCTTTCTTT | TRBJ1-1 | TRBV7-3 | . | .
CASSPQGTVVYGYTF | TGTGCCAGCAGCCCACAAGGGACAGTAGTCTATGGCTACACCTTC | TRBJ1-2 | TRBV11-2 | TRBD1 | .
CASSLGRIEAFF | TGTGCCAGCAGCCTCGGACGTATTGAAGCTTTCTTT | TRBJ1-1 | TRBV3-1/TRBV3-2 | . | .
CASSSGDSTNEKLFF | TGTGCCAGCAGCTCGGGGGATTCAACTAATGAAAAACTGTTTTTT | TRBJ1-4 | TRBV11-2 | . | .
CASSQDQLTAHLHF | TGCGCCAGCAGCCAAGATCAGTTAACAGCGCACCTCCACTTT | TRBJ1-6 | TRBV4-1 | . | .
CASSIVGTAVGQPQHF | TGTGCCAGTAGTATCGTAGGGACAGCAGTGGGTCAGCCCCAGCATTTT | TRBJ1-5 | TRBV19 | TRBD1 | once
CASSQSAVTGELFF | TGTGCCAGCAGCCAGTCAGCGGTAACCGGGGAGCTGTTTTTT | TRBJ2-2 | TRBV7-9 | . | .
CASSYRDSINSPLHF | TGTGCCAGCAGCTACAGGGATTCGATTAATTCACCCCTCCACTTT | TRBJ1-6 | TRBV7-6 | . | .
CASSSRTGNSGELFF | TGTGCCAGCTCATCCCGGACAGGAAATTCCGGGGAGCTGTTTTTT | TRBJ2-2 | TRBV18 | TRBD1 | .
CASFPGPRFLNSPLHF | TGTGCCAGCTTCCCCGGGCCCCGGTTCCTCAATTCACCCCTCCACTTT | TRBJ1-6 | TRBV27 | . | .
CASSYGQGDYGYTF | TGTGCCAGCAGTTACGGCCAGGGGGACTATGGCTACACCTTC | TRBJ1-2 | TRBV6-6 | TRBD1 | .
CATSSNRAVGYTF | TGTGCCACCAGCAGCAACAGGGCTGTCGGCTACACCTTC | TRBJ1-2 | TRBV15 | . | .
CASSITDPIQFF | TGTGCCAGCAGCATCACTGACCCGATCCAGTTCTTC | TRBJ2-1 | TRBV7-9 | . | .
CASSIGQGQETQYF | TGTGCCAGCAGCATCGGACAGGGACAAGAGACCCAGTACTTC | TRBJ2-5 | TRBV5-4 | TRBD1 | .
CASSLGRGPYNEQFF | TGTGCCAGCAGCCTTGGTCGAGGGCCCTACAATGAGCAGTTCTTC | TRBJ2-1 | TRBV3-1/TRBV3-2 | . | .
CASTLGQEEAFF | TGTGCCAGCACCCTCGGGCAGGAGGAAGCTTTCTTT | TRBJ1-1 | TRBV7-9 | . | .
CASSTGGGDGYTF | TGTGCCAGTAGTACAGGGGGAGGAGATGGCTACACCTTC | TRBJ1-2 | TRBV19 | TRBD1 | .
CSVLQGANYGYTF | TGCAGCGTCCTACAGGGGGCGAACTATGGCTACACCTTC | TRBJ1-2 | TRBV29-1 | TRBD1 | .
CASSPGTGPDTIYF | TGTGCCAGCAGCCCCGGGACAGGTCCTGACACCATATATTTT | TRBJ1-3 | TRBV7-9 | TRBD1 | .
CASLNSGTGNYGYTF | TGTGCCAGTTTGAACTCCGGGACAGGGAACTATGGCTACACCTTC | TRBJ1-2 | TRBV19 | TRBD1 | .
CASSSLGTDQPFF | TGCGCCAGCAGCTCATTGGGAACGGATCAGCCGTTCTTC | TRBJ2-1 | TRBV5-1 | . | .
CASLERNTEAFF | TGTGCCAGCCTCGAGAGGAACACTGAAGCTTTCTTT | TRBJ1-1 | TRBV2 | . | .
CASGSRRSPLHF | TGCGCCAGCGGGTCCAGGAGGTCACCCCTCCACTTT | TRBJ1-6 | TRBV10-1 | . | .